This T cell receptor (beta chain) was identified in a study of identical twins. TCRdb independently ran MiXCR on the 5' RACE reads; one entry per CDR3 protein. The data contain about 660,000 distinct CDR3 sequences, 8.6% of them singletons. General study points: Twin-shared out-of-frame alpha sequences were enriched for low generation probability. Cord blood beta clonotypes that were abundant carried fewer insertions, and memory repertoires showed no such trend.

Per the germline V gene, CDR1 is SGDLS and CDR2 is YYNGEE. V was cut by 0 bases and J by 6 bases, with 10 bases left in between. The CDR3 extends over 14 amino acids. A few counts support this clonotype. Antigen: not known. The same sample was also used in a study of yellow fever vaccine responses in identical twins.

This chain uses TRBV9 with TRBJ2-1; weak D call: TRBD1 (6 bases). This TCR derives from a woman aged 18-30 years in good health. Source material: PBMCs. DNA of the CDR3: TGTGCCAGCAGCGTAGTAGGGGGAACCAATGAGCAGTTCTTC. Amino acids: CASSVVGGTNEQFF. The full variable domain, completed using reference TRBV9 and TRBJ2-1, is DSGVTQTPKHLITATGQRVTLRCSPRSGDLSVYWYQQSLDQGLQFLIQYYNGEERAKGNILERFSAQQFPDLHSELNLSSLELGDSALYFCASSVVGGTNEQFFGPGTRLTVL.